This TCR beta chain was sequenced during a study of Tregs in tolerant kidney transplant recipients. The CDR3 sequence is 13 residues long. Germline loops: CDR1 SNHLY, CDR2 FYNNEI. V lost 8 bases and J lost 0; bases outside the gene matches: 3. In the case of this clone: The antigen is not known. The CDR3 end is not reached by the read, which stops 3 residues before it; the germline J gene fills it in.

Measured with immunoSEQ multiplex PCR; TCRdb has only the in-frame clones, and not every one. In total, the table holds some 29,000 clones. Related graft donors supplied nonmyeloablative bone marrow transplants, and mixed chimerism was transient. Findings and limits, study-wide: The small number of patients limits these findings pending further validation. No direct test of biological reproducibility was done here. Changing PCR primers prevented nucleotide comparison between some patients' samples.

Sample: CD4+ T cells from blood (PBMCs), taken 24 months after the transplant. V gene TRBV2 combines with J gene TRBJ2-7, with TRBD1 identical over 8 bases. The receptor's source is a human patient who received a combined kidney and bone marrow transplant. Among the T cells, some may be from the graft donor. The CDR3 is CASRDRSSYEQYF. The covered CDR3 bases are TGTGCCAGCCGGGACAGGAGCTCCTACGAG.